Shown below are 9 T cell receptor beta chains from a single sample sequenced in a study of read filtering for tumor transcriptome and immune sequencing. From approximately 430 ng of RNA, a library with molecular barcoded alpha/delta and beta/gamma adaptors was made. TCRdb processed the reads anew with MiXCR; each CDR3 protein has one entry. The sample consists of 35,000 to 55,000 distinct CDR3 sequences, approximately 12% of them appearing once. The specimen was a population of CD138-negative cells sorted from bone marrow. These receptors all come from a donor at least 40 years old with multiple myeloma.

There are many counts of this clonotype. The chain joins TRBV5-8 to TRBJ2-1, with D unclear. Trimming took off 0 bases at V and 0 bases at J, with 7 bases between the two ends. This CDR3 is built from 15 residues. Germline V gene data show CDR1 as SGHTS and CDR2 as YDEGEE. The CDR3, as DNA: TGTGCCAGCAGCTTGGCGGTTCTCTCCTACAATGAGCAGTTCTTC. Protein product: CASSLAVLSYNEQFF.

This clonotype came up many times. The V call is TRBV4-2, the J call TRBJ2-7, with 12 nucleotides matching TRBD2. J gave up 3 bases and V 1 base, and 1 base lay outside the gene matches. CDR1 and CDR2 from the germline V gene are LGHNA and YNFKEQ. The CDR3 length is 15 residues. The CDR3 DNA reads TGTGCCAGCAGCCAAGTACTAGCGGGAGGCTACGAGCAGTACTTC. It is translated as CASSQVLAGGYEQYF.

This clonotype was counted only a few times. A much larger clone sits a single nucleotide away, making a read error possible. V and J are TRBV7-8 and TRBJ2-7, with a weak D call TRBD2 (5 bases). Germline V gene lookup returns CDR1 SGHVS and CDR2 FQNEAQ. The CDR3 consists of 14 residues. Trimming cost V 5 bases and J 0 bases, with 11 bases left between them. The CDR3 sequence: CASSPVTSSYEQYF. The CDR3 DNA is TGTGCCAGCAGCCCAGTCACTAGCTCCTACGAGCAGTACTTC.

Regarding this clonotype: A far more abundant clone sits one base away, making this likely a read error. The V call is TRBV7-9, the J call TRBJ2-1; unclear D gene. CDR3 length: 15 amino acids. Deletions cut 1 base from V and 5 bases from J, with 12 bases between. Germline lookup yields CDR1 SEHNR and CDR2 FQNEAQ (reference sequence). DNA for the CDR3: TGTGCCAGCAGCTTAGGTATCTTTGAGCACAATGAGCAGTTCTTC. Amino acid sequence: CASSLGIFEHNEQFF.

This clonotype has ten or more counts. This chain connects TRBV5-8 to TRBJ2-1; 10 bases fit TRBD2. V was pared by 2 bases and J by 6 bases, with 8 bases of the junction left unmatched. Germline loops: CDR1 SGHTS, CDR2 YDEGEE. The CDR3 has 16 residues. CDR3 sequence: CASSLIGTSAPNEQFF. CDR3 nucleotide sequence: TGTGCCAGCAGCTTAATTGGGACTAGCGCCCCCAATGAGCAGTTCTTC.

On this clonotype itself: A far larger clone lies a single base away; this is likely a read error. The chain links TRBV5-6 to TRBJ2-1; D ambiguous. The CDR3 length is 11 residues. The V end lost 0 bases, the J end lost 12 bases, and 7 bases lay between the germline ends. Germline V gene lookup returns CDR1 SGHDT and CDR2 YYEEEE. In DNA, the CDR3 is TGTGCCAGCAGCTTGGCCAGAGGGCAGTTCTTC. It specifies CASSLARGQFF.

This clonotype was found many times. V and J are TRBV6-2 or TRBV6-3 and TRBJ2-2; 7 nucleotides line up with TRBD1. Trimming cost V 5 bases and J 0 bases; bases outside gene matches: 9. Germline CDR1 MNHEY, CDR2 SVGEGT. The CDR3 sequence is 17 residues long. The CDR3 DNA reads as TGTGCCAGCAGTCCCGGACAGGCCAAGGCGAACACCGGGGAGCTGTTTTTT. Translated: CASSPGQAKANTGELFF.

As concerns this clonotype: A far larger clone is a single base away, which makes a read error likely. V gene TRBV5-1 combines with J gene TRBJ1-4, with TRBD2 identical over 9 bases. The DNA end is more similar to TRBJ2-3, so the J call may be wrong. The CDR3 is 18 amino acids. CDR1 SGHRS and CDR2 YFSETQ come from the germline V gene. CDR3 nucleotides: TGCGCCAGCAGTCCCACCGGTGCTAGCGGGGATCAAGCAGATACGCAGTATTTT. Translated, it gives CASSPTGASGDQADTQYF.

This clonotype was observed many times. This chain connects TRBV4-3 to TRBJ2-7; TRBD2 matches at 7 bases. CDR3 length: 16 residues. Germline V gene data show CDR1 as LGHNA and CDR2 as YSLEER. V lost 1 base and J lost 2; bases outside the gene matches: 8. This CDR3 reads CASSQGWGGTTYEQYF. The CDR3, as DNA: TGCGCCAGCAGCCAAGGGTGGGGGGGAACCACCTACGAGCAGTACTTC.